This TCR beta chain stems from a study of identifying expanded T cells in peripheral blood. Assay used: immunoSEQ multiplex PCR; TCRdb lists only in-frame clones, some missing. The sample includes about 130,000 clones, 75% to 90% of them seen just once. Germline V gene data show CDR1 as SNHLY and CDR2 as FYNNEI. This CDR3 region has 14 residues. Turning to this clone: Compared with germline, one end of the junction differs, possibly owing to a read error.

This TCR was recovered from a person aged 18 to 69 in good health. The genes are TRBV2 and TRBJ2-1; 10 nucleotides agree with TRBD2. Sequencing was done on a sample of blood. The CDR3 DNA reads TGTGCCAGCAGACCCACCGGACCTAGCGGGGGCTGGCTCTTC. Its translation: CASRPTGPSGGWLF.